The subject of this entry is one T cell receptor beta chain. The data are from a study of blood T cell repertoires in COVID-19. Background on the study: COVID-19 samples from acute and convalescent phases originated in the United States, Italy and Spain. From T cells, B-cell-depleted T cells, or PBMCs came the material, which was cDNA or gDNA.

All enrollees were roughly 18 to 90 years old and from around 25 US areas. CDR3 length: 14 residues. In germline, CDR1 is LGHDT, CDR2 YNNKEL (reference sequence). V was shortened by 4 bases and J by 7 bases, with 16 bases between the two germline ends. Measured with immunoSEQ multiplex PCR; TCRdb has only the in-frame clones, and not every one. The repertoire holds approximately 360,000 clones, around 86% seen once, with 5.1% in the top ten. This chain uses TRBV3-1 (or the pseudogene TRBV3-2) with TRBJ1-2; D remains ambiguous. The receptor was isolated from a woman aged 45-65 years who had recovered from COVID-19. The source material was PBMCs or T cells enriched from blood (not recorded which). The CDR3 bases are TGTGCCAGCAGCCCCTGGGAGGACGGCGGTGGCTACACCTTC. Encoded protein: CASSPWEDGGGYTF.